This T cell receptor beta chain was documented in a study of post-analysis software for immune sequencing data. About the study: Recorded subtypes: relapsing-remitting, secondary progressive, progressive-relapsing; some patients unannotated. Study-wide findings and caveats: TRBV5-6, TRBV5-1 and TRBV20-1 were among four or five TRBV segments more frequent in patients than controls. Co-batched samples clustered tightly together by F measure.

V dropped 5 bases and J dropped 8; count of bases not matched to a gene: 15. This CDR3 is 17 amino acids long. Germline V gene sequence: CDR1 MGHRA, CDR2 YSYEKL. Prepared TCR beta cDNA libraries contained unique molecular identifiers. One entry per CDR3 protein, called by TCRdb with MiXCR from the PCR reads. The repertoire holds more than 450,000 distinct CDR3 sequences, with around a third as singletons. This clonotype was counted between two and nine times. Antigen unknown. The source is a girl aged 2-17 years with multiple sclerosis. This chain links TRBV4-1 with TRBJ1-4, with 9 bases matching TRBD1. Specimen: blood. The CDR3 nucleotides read TGCGCCAGCAGCTACCGGGGCGAGGGGACAGGGCGGGAAAAACTGTTTTTT. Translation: CASSYRGEGTGREKLFF.